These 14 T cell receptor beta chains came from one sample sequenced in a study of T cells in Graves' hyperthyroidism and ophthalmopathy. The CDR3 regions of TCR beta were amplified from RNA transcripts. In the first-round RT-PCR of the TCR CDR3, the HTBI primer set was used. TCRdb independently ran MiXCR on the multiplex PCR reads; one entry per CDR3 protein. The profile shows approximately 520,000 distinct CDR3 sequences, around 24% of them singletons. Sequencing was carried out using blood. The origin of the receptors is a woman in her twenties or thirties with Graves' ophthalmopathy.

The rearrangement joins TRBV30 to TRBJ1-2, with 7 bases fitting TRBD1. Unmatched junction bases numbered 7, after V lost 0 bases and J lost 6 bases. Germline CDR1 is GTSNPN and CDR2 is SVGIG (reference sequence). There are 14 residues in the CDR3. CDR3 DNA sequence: TGTGCCTGGAGTGTGCAGGGGGAGTTAAATGGCTACACCTTC. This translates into CAWSVQGELNGYTF.

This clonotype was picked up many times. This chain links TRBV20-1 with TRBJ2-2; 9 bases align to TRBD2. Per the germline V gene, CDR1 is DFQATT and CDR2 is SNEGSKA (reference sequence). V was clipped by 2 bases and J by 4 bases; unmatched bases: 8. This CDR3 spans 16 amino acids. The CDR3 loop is CSARPFSGGGTGELFF. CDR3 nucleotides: TGCAGTGCTAGACCCTTTAGCGGGGGAGGCACCGGGGAGCTGTTTTTT.

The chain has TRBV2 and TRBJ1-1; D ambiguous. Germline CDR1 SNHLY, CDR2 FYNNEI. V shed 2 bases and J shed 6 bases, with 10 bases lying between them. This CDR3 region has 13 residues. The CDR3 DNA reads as TGTGCCAGCAGTGAAAGGGAAATCGCTGAAGCTTTCTTT. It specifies CASSEREIAEAFF.

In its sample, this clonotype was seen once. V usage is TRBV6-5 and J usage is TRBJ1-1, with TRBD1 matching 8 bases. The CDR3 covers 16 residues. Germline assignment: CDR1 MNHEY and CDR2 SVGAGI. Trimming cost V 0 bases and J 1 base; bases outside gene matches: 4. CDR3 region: CASSYSTGAPNTEAFF. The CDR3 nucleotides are TGTGCCAGCAGTTACTCGACAGGGGCCCCGAACACTGAAGCTTTCTTT.

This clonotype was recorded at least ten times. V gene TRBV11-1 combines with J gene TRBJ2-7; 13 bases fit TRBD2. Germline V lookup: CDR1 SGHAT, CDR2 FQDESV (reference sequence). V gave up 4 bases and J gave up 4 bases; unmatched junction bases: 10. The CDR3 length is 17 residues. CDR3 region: CASSSTSGGPNYYEQYF. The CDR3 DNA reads TGTGCCAGCAGCTCGACTAGCGGGGGGCCTAACTATTACGAGCAGTACTTC.

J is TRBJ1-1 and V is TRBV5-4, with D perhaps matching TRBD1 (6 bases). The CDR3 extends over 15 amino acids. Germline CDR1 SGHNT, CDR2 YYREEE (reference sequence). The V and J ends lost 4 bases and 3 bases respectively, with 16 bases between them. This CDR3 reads CASSGGRGRDTEAFF. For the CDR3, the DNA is TGTGCCAGCAGCGGGGGCCGGGGGCGCGACACTGAAGCTTTCTTT.

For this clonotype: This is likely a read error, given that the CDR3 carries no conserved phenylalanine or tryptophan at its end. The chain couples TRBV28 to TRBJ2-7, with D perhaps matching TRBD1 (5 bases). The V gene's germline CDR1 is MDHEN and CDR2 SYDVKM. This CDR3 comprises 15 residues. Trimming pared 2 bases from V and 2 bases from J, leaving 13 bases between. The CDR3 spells CASSLGGAYPYEQYL. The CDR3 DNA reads TGTGCCAGCAGTTTAGGTGGGGCATATCCCTACGAGCAGTACCTC.

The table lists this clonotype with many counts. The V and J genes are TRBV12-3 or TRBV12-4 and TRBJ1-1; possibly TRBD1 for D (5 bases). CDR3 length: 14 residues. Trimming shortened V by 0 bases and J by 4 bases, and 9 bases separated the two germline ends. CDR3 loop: CASSLAGQLTEAFF. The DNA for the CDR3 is TGTGCCAGCAGTTTAGCGGGGCAGCTCACTGAAGCTTTCTTT.

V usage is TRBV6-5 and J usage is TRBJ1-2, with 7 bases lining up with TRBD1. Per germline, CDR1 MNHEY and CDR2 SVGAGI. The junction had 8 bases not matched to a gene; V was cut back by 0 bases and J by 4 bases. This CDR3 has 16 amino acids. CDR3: CASSYSTGFLGYGYTF. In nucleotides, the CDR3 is TGTGCCAGCAGTTACTCGACAGGGTTTCTCGGCTATGGCTACACCTTC.

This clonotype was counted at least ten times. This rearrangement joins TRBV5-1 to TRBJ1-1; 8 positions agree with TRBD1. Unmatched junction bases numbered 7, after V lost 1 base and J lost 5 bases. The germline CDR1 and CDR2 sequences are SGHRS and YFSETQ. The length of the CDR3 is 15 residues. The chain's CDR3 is CASSLLGQGATEAFF. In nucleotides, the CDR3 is TGCGCCAGCAGCTTGCTAGGACAGGGTGCGACTGAAGCTTTCTTT.

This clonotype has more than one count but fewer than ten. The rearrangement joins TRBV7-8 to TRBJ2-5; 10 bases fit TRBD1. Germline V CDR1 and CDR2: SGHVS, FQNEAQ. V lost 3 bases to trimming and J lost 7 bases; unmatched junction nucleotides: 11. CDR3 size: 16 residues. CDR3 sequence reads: CASSFVGQGPRGTQYF. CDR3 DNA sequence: TGTGCCAGCAGCTTTGTGGGACAGGGGCCCCGTGGGACCCAGTACTTC.

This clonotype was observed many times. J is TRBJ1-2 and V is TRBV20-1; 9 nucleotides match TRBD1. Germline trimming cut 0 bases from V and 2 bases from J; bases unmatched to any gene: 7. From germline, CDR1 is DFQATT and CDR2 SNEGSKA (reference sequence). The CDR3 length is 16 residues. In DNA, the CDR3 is TGCAGTGCTAGAGATTGGGCAGGGACAGGGAACTATGGCTACACCTTC. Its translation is CSARDWAGTGNYGYTF.

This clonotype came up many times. The CDR3 reads CSARGRGARETQYF. CDR3 nucleotides: TGCAGTGCTAGGGGGAGGGGGGCTCGGGAGACCCAGTACTTC. V gene TRBV20-1 combines with J gene TRBJ2-5; tentative D call: TRBD2 (7 bases). Germline V CDR1 and CDR2: DFQATT, SNEGSKA (reference sequence). The CDR3 runs to 14 residues. V dropped 3 bases and J dropped 5 bases, with 16 bases sitting between them.

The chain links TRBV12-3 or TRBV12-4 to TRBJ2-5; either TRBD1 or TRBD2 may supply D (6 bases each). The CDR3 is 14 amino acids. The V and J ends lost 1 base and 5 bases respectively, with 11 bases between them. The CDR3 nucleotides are TGTGCCAGCAGTTTAGTTCGGGGGCCGGAGACCCAGTACTTC. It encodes CASSLVRGPETQYF.